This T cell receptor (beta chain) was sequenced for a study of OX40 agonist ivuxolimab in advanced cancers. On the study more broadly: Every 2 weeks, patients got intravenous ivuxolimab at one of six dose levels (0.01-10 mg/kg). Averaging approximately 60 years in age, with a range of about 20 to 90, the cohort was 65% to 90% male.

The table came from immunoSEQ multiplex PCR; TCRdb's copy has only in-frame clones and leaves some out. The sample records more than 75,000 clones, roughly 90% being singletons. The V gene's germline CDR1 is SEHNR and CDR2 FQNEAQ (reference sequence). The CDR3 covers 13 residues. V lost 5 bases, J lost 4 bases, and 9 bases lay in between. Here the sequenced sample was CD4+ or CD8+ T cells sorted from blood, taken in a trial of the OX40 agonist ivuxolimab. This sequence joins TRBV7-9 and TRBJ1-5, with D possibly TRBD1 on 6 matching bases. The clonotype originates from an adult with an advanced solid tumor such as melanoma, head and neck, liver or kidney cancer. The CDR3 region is CASSPQGNQPQHF. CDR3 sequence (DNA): TGTGCCAGCAGCCCTCAGGGGAATCAGCCCCAGCATTTT.